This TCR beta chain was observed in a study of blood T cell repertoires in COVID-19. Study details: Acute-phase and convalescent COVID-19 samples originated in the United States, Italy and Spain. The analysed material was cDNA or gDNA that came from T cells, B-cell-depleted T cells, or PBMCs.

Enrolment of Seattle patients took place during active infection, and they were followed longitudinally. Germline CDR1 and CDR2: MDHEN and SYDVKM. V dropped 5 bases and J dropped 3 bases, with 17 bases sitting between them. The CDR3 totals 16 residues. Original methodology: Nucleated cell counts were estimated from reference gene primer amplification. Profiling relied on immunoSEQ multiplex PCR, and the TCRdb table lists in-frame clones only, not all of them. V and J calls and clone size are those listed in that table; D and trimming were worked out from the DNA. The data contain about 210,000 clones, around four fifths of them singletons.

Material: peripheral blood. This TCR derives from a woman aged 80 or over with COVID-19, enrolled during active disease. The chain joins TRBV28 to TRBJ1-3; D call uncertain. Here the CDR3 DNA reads TGTGCCAGCAGTGCATTAGCGTCACTAGGTGGAAACACCATATATTTT. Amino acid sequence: CASSALASLGGNTIYF.